One sample yielded the 31 T cell receptor beta chains listed below, sequenced in a study of graft-versus-host responses after intestinal transplantation. Their antigens are not known. Only in-frame clones appear in the TCRdb table, and some are missing; sequencing was by immunoSEQ multiplex PCR. Here the sample spans more than 70,000 clones, around 90% being singletons. The input for sequencing was unstimulated CD8+ T cells sorted from spleen or lymph node cells, taken before transplant. The receptors come from a human donor who was the organ donor for an intestinal transplant.

This clone was counted only a few times. The rearrangement links TRBV29-1 to TRBJ2-1; possible D gene TRBD1, 6 bases. The V gene's germline CDR1 is SQVTM and CDR2 ANQGSEA. This CDR3 spans 16 amino acids. Trimming cost V 1 base and J 0 bases, with 13 bases left between them. The CDR3 nucleotides read TGCAGCGTTGAAGCCAGTGACAGGAGCTCCTACAATGAGCAGTTCTTC. Its protein product is CSVEASDRSSYNEQFF.

The genes are TRBV9 and TRBJ1-1, with 7 bases fitting TRBD1. Germline V CDR1 and CDR2: SGDLS, YYNGEE. The junction had 4 bases not matched to a gene; V was cut back by 3 bases and J by 8 bases. This CDR3 comprises 12 residues. The CDR3 sequence: CASSGDREEAFF. CDR3 bases: TGTGCCAGCAGCGGAGACAGGGAAGAAGCTTTCTTT. The full variable domain, rest sourced from reference TRBV9 and TRBJ1-1, is DSGVTQTPKHLITATGQRVTLRCSPRSGDLSVYWYQQSLDQGLQFLIQYYNGEERAKGNILERFSAQQFPDLHSELNLSSLELGDSALYFCASSGDREEAFFGQGTRLTVV.

This chain uses TRBV7-2 with TRBJ2-1; 12 bases fit TRBD2. The junction had 3 bases not matched to a gene; V was cut back by 5 bases and J by 4 bases. The CDR3 loop spans 15 amino acids. CDR1 and CDR2 (germline): SGHTA, FQGNSA. CDR3 in amino acids: CASSRGLAGYNEQFF. Written as DNA, the CDR3 is TGTGCCAGCAGCCGTGGACTAGCGGGGTACAATGAGCAGTTCTTC.

V is TRBV7-6 and J is TRBJ1-1; D perhaps matches TRBD1 (6 bases). Germline lookup yields CDR1 SGHVS and CDR2 FNYEAQ. The CDR3 is 11 amino acids. The germline V and J ends were trimmed by 3 bases and 8 bases, with 7 bases remaining between them. CDR3 region: CASSFGQEAFF. The CDR3 DNA reads TGTGCCAGCAGCTTTGGACAGGAAGCTTTCTTT.

Only one count was recorded for this clone. The genes are TRBV27 and TRBJ2-1; 10 nucleotides match TRBD1. Per germline, CDR1 MNHEY and CDR2 SMNVEV (reference sequence). The CDR3 is 14 amino acids. V lost 2 bases to trimming and J lost 9 bases; unmatched junction nucleotides: 4. The CDR3 DNA reads TGTGCCAGCAGTTTAGGGACAGGGGTCGGTGAGCAGTTCTTC. It encodes CASSLGTGVGEQFF.

V and J are TRBV4-3 and TRBJ2-1, with D tentatively TRBD2 (5 bases). The V and J ends lost 0 bases and 6 bases respectively, with 9 bases between them. Germline V gene lookup returns CDR1 LGHNA and CDR2 YSLEER. The CDR3 loop spans 14 amino acids. CDR3 sequence reads: CASSQDEDSNEQFF. CDR3 sequence (DNA): TGCGCCAGCAGCCAAGATGAGGACTCCAATGAGCAGTTCTTC.

This clone was found once. This sequence joins TRBV4-3 and TRBJ1-2, with TRBD1 as a possible D gene (5 bases). Per the germline V gene, CDR1 is LGHNA and CDR2 is YSLEER. The CDR3 runs to 18 residues. V lost 0 bases and J lost 5, with 22 bases in between. CDR3 sequence: CASSQDPQGTNLGYGYTF. DNA of the CDR3: TGCGCCAGCAGCCAAGATCCGCAGGGTACTAACTTGGGATATGGCTACACCTTC.

This clone came up once. The rearrangement uses TRBV30 and TRBJ1-1, with D possibly TRBD1 on 6 matching bases. This CDR3 has 13 residues. V was shortened by 0 bases and J by 1 base, with 6 bases between the two germline ends. The germline CDR1 and CDR2 sequences are GTSNPN and SVGIG (reference sequence). The CDR3 DNA is TGTGCCTGGAGTGTACAGGGGAACACTGAAGCTTTCTTT. Translating gives CAWSVQGNTEAFF. The full variable domain, completed using reference TRBV30 and TRBJ1-1, is SQTIHQWPATLVQPVGSPLSLECTVEGTSNPNLYWYRQAAGRGLQLLFYSVGIGQISSEVPQNLSASRPQDRQFILSSKKLLLSDSGFYLCAWSVQGNTEAFFGQGTRLTVV.

On this clone itself: Other DNA sequences in this sample translate to the same CDR3. The rearrangement joins TRBV13 to TRBJ2-7, with D uncertain. The CDR3 extends over 15 amino acids. The germline V gene has CDR1 PRHDT and CDR2 FYEKMQ (reference sequence). The germline V and J ends were trimmed by 5 bases and 3 bases, with 17 bases remaining between them. This CDR3 is CASSLRLAAGYEQYF. In DNA, the CDR3 is TGTGCCAGCAGCCTTAGATTAGCAGCCGGCTACGAGCAGTACTTC.

The chain combines TRBV6-4 with TRBJ2-1; 14 bases line up with TRBD2. Germline V gives CDR1 MRHNA, CDR2 SNTAGT. The V segment lost 5 bases and the J segment 16 bases; nucleotides outside the gene matches: 16. The CDR3 is 16 residues long. CDR3 residues: CASSPVPGTSGGLYFF. CDR3 nucleotide sequence: TGTGCCAGCAGTCCTGTTCCGGGGACTAGCGGGGGACTATACTTCTTC.

The rearrangement uses TRBV7-9 and TRBJ1-1, with TRBD1 matching over 8 bases. J was trimmed by 2 bases and V by 6 bases; bases with no gene match: 8. This CDR3 comprises 15 residues. CDR1 and CDR2 from the germline V gene are SEHNR and FQNEAQ (reference sequence). The chain's CDR3 is CASSHTGTGNTEAFF. CDR3 DNA: TGTGCCAGCAGTCATACCGGGACAGGAAACACTGAAGCTTTCTTT.

The chain employs TRBV29-1 and TRBJ1-2, with TRBD1 matching 9 bases. CDR1 SQVTM and CDR2 ANQGSEA come from the germline V gene. Trimming removed 5 bases from V and 4 bases from J; junction bases left unmatched: 2. The CDR3 has 12 amino acids. CDR3 sequence (DNA): TGCAGCGTTCGGACAGGGGCCTATGGCTACACCTTC. Translating gives CSVRTGAYGYTF.

The J gene is TRBJ1-6, the V gene TRBV13; D not certain. This CDR3 region has 14 residues. The V end lost 4 bases, the J end lost 6 bases, and 10 bases lay between the germline ends. CDR1 PRHDT and CDR2 FYEKMQ come from the germline V gene (reference sequence). CDR3 amino acids: CASSSGVSNSPLHF. In DNA form, the CDR3 reads TGTGCCAGCAGCTCAGGAGTGAGTAATTCACCCCTCCACTTT.

The chain employs TRBV2 and TRBJ1-6, with D possibly being TRBD1 (5 bases). Germline V gene sequence: CDR1 SNHLY, CDR2 FYNNEI. V was trimmed by 6 bases and J by 7 bases, leaving 16 bases between them. This CDR3 has 15 residues. The CDR3 spells CASRGLPLGNSPLHF. The CDR3 bases are TGTGCCAGCAGGGGGCTCCCATTGGGGAATTCACCCCTCCACTTT.

The rearrangement joins TRBV4-3 to TRBJ2-1, with TRBD2 matching 8 bases. Germline assignment: CDR1 LGHNA and CDR2 YSLEER. The trim removed 1 base at V and 6 bases at J, leaving 2 bases unmatched. This CDR3 comprises 14 residues. The CDR3, as DNA: TGCGCCAGCAGCCAAGGAGCGGGGGCCAATGAGCAGTTCTTC. This sequence encodes CASSQGAGANEQFF.

V and J are TRBV7-9 and TRBJ2-2, with D maybe TRBD2 (6 bases). Germline CDR1 is SEHNR and CDR2 is FQNEAQ (reference sequence). V lost 3 bases and J lost 1, with 9 bases in between. This CDR3 is built from 15 residues. The CDR3 reads CASSFSRENTGELFF. The CDR3 DNA reads as TGTGCCAGCAGCTTTTCGCGGGAGAACACCGGGGAGCTGTTTTTT.

This chain joins TRBV5-4 and TRBJ2-7, with 7 bases aligning to TRBD1. Germline loops: CDR1 SGHNT, CDR2 YYREEE (reference sequence). The trim removed 4 bases at V and 2 bases at J, leaving 6 bases unmatched. CDR3 size: 14 residues. The CDR3: CASSRQGPPYEQYF. CDR3 sequence (DNA): TGTGCCAGCAGCCGACAGGGCCCCCCCTACGAGCAGTACTTC.

The chain couples TRBV7-6 to TRBJ2-7; tentative D call: TRBD2 (6 bases). The germline V gene encodes CDR1 SGHVS and CDR2 FNYEAQ. The V gene lost 1 base and the J gene lost 2 bases, with 9 bases spanning the gap. The CDR3 runs 14 residues. The CDR3 reads CASSLGRGPYEQYF. CDR3 nucleotides: TGTGCCAGCAGCTTAGGGAGGGGCCCCTACGAGCAGTACTTC.

Comments on this clone: This is likely a read error, given that the CDR3 carries no conserved phenylalanine or tryptophan at its end. It is unclear where the CDR3 begins or ends on the DNA, so no DNA is shown, and the CDR3 is as TCRdb lists it. CDR3 sequence reads: CASSDRTEHRED. The rearrangement joins TRBV2 to TRBJ1-2. The CDR3 numbers 12 amino acids, ends counted. Germline CDR1 is SNHLY and CDR2 is FYNNEI.

This chain connects TRBV6-5 to TRBJ1-2; D is perhaps TRBD1 (5 bases). The germline V gene has CDR1 MNHEY and CDR2 SVGAGI. V lost 6 bases, J lost 2 bases, and 7 bases lay in between. The CDR3 is 12 residues long. CDR3 protein: CASSQGNYGYTF. As DNA, the CDR3 is TGTGCCAGCAGCCAGGGCAACTATGGCTACACCTTC.

The chain recombines TRBV27 with TRBJ1-1; D remains unclear. With 2 bases removed from V and 2 bases from J, the gap between germline ends came to 6 bases. This CDR3 contains 13 residues. Germline lookup yields CDR1 MNHEY and CDR2 SMNVEV (reference sequence). This CDR3 is CASSLRENTEAFF. The CDR3 DNA reads as TGTGCCAGCAGTTTACGGGAAAACACTGAAGCTTTCTTT.

V and J are TRBV10-1 and TRBJ2-7, with D maybe TRBD1 (6 bases). Trimming removed 3 bases from V and 5 bases from J, with 14 bases in between. The V gene's germline CDR1 is WNHNN and CDR2 SYGVQD (reference sequence). The CDR3 loop spans 14 amino acids. CDR3 loop: CASSDWQGQNEQYF. The CDR3 DNA is TGCGCCAGCAGTGATTGGCAGGGGCAGAACGAGCAGTACTTC.

V and J are TRBV7-9 and TRBJ1-1; D gene ambiguous. The CDR3 totals 13 residues. CDR1 is SEHNR and CDR2 is FQNEAQ in the germline V gene (reference sequence). Trimming removed 9 bases at V and 3 bases at J, with 14 bases between. This chain's CDR3 is CASMGQWDTEAFF. In DNA, the CDR3 is TGTGCCAGTATGGGCCAATGGGACACTGAAGCTTTCTTT.

V gene TRBV7-8 combines with J gene TRBJ1-2; D not certain. V was cut by 1 base and J by 0 bases, with 15 bases left in between. The germline CDR1 and CDR2 sequences are SGHVS and FQNEAQ. The length of the CDR3 is 17 residues. CDR3 in amino acids: CASSLVGQAQPNYGYTF. The CDR3 bases are TGTGCCAGCAGCTTAGTTGGGCAGGCCCAACCTAACTATGGCTACACCTTC.

V gene TRBV5-6 combines with J gene TRBJ2-2; D is perhaps TRBD2 (5 bases). The germline gives CDR1 SGHDT, CDR2 YYEEEE. This CDR3 contains 14 residues. CDR3 sequence: CAPVRRKWSGELFF. The CDR3 DNA is TGTGCACCAGTGAGGAGGAAGTGGTCCGGGGAGCTGTTTTTT.

DNA of the CDR3: TGTGCCAGCAGTTTACGCGGCCTTAATTCACCCCTCCACTTT. Translation gives CASSLRGLNSPLHF. The chain uses TRBV27 and TRBJ1-6; no clear D gene. This CDR3 region has 14 residues. From germline, CDR1 is MNHEY and CDR2 SMNVEV (reference sequence). With 2 bases removed from V and 6 bases from J, the gap between germline ends came to 8 bases.

The chain has TRBV4-2 and TRBJ2-1; D is possibly TRBD2 (5 bases). Per the germline V gene, CDR1 is LGHNA and CDR2 is YNFKEQ. The CDR3 contains 13 residues. V was cut by 6 bases and J by 2 bases, with 8 bases left in between. CDR3 sequence: CASSLGTYNEQFF. As DNA, the CDR3 is TGTGCCAGCAGTCTCGGGACCTACAATGAGCAGTTCTTC.

V is TRBV4-3 and J is TRBJ2-7; 9 bases match TRBD1. This CDR3 has 16 residues. V lost 3 bases to trimming and J lost 1 base; unmatched junction nucleotides: 7. Germline V gene lookup returns CDR1 LGHNA and CDR2 YSLEER. The CDR3 here is CASSHSRDRASYEQYF. The CDR3 DNA reads TGCGCCAGCAGCCACAGCCGGGACAGGGCTTCCTACGAGCAGTACTTC.

This clone was observed once. The rearrangement links TRBV5-4 to TRBJ2-7; maybe TRBD2 (6 bases). The germline V gene has CDR1 SGHNT and CDR2 YYREEE (reference sequence). There are 14 residues in the CDR3. V was trimmed by 1 base and J by 3 bases, leaving 11 bases between them. The CDR3 nucleotides are TGTGCCAGCAGCTTGATCGGGGGTGACTACGAGCAGTACTTC. Its translation: CASSLIGGDYEQYF. The variable domain in full, completed from reference TRBV5-4 and TRBJ2-7, reads ETGVTQSPTHLIKTRGQQVTLRCSSQSGHNTVSWYQQALGQGPQFIFQYYREEENGRGNFPPRFSGLQFPNYSSELNVNALELDDSALYLCASSLIGGDYEQYFGPGTRLTVT.

This chain links TRBV11-2 with TRBJ2-2; 7 nucleotides align to TRBD1. J gave up 4 bases and V 5 bases, and 4 bases lay outside the gene matches. The CDR3 runs to 14 residues. CDR1 SGHAT and CDR2 FQNNGV come from the germline V gene. CDR3 sequence (DNA): TGTGCCAGCAGCACCCCAGGGGGCACCGGGGAGCTGTTTTTT. This codes for CASSTPGGTGELFF.

The J gene is TRBJ1-5, the V gene TRBV6-6; 9 bases fit TRBD1. Looked up from germline, CDR1 is MNHNY and CDR2 is SVGAGI (reference sequence). Losses at the gene ends were 5 bases for V and 5 bases for J; bases not matched to a gene: 7. The length of the CDR3 is 15 residues. The DNA of the CDR3 is TGTGCCAGCAGTCCCCTCCGACAGGGGGATCAGCCCCAGCATTTT. Protein: CASSPLRQGDQPQHF.